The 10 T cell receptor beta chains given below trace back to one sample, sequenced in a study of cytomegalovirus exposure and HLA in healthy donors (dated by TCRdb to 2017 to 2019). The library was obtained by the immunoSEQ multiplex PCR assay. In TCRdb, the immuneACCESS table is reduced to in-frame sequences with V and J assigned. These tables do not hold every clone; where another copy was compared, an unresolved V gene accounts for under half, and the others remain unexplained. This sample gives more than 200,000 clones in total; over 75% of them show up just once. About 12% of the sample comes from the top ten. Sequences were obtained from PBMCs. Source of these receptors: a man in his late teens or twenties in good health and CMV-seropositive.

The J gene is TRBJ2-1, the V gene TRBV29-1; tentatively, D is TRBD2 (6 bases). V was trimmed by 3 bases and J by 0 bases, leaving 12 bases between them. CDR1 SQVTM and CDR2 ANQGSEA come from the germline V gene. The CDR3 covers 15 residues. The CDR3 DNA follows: TGCAGCGTTGAGGGGGGAACTAACTCCTACAATGAGCAGTTCTTC. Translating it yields CSVEGGTNSYNEQFF.

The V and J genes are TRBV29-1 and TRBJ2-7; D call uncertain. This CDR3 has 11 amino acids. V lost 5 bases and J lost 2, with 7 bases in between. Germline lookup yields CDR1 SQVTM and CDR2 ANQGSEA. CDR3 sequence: CSVTDTYEQYF. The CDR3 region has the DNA TGCAGCGTTACAGACACCTACGAGCAGTACTTC.

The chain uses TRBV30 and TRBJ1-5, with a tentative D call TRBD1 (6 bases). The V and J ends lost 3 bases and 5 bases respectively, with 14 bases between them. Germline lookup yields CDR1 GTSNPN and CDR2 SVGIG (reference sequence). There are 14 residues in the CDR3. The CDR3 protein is CAWSPGQNYQPQHF. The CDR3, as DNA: TGTGCCTGGAGCCCCGGACAGAACTATCAGCCCCAGCATTTT.

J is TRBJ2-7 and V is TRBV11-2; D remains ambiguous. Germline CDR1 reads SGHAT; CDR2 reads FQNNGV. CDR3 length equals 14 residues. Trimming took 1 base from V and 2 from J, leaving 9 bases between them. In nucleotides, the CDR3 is TGTGCCAGCAGCTTAGGGGCAACCCCCTACGAGCAGTACTTC. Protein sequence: CASSLGATPYEQYF.

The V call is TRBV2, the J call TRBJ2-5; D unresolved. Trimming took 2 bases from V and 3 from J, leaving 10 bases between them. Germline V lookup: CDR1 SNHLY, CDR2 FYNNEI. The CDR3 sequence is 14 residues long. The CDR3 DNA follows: TGTGCCAGCAGTGAATTCTCGTTTGAAGAGACCCAGTACTTC. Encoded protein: CASSEFSFEETQYF.

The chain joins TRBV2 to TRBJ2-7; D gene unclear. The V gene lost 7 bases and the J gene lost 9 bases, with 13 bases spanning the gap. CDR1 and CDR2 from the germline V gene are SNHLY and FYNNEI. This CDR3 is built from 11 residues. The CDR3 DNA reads TGTGCCAGCATGTGGGAAAGCGCGCAGTACTTC. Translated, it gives CASMWESAQYF.

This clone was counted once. In nucleotides, the CDR3 is TGTGCCAGCAGCTATGACAGCTCACCTAACTATGGCTACACCTTC. It specifies CASSYDSSPNYGYTF. This chain joins TRBV5-4 and TRBJ1-2; tentatively, D is TRBD1 (5 bases). The CDR3 has 15 residues. Germline V CDR1 and CDR2: SGHNT, YYREEE (reference sequence). V was cut by 3 bases and J by 0 bases, with 12 bases left in between.

DNA for the CDR3: TGTGCCACCAGCAGGGAGACTTCCTCAGATGAGCAGTTCTTC. Residues: CATSRETSSDEQFF. V and J are TRBV15 and TRBJ2-1; no reliable D call. This CDR3 is built from 14 residues. Germline loops: CDR1 LNHNV, CDR2 YYDKDF (reference sequence). The V and J ends lost 3 bases and 8 bases respectively, with 14 bases between them. The whole variable domain, filled in from reference TRBV15 and TRBJ2-1, reads DAMVIQNPRYQVTQFGKPVTLSCSQTLNHNVMYWYQQKSSQAPKLLFHYYDKDFNNEADTPDNFQSRRPNTSFCFLDIRSPGLGDTAMYLCATSRETSSDEQFFGPGTRLTVL.

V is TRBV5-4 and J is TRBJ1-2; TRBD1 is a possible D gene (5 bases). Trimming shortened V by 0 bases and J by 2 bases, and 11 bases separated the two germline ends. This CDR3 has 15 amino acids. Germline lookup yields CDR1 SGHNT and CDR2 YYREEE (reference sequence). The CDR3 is CASSLGGRRNYGYTF. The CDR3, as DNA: TGTGCCAGCAGCTTGGGGGGGAGAAGAAACTATGGCTACACCTTC.

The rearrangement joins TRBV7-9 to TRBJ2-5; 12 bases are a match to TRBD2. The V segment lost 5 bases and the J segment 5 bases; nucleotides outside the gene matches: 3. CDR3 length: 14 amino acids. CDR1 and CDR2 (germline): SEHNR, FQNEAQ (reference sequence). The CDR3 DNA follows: TGTGCCAGCAGCACTAGCGGGAGGCTGGAGACCCAGTACTTC. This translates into CASSTSGRLETQYF.